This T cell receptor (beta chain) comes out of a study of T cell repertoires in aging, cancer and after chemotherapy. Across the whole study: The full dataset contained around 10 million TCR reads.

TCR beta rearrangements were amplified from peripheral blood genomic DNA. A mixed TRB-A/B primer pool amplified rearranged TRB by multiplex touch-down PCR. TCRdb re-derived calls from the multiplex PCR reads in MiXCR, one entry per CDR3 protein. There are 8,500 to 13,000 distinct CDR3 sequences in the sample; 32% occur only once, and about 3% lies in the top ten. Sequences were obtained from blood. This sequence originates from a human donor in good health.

The CDR3 region has the DNA TGTGCCAGCTCACCCCAGGAGGGGAGGGACACTGAAGCTTTCTTT. It encodes CASSPQEGRDTEAFF. The V gene is TRBV18, the J gene TRBJ1-1; TRBD1 might be the D (5 bases). The CDR3 extends over 15 amino acids. Trimming pared 3 bases from V and 3 bases from J, leaving 14 bases between. CDR1 and CDR2 (germline): KGHSH, LQKENI. Filled out from reference TRBV18 and TRBJ1-1, the complete variable domain reads NAGVMQNPRHLVRRRGQEARLRCSPMKGHSHVYWYRQLPEEGLKFMVYLQKENIIDESGMPKERFSAEFPKEGPSILRIQQVVRGDSAAYFCASSPQEGRDTEAFFGQGTRLTVV.